This TCR beta chain was found in a study of T cell changes during pregnancy in multiple sclerosis. This table comes from immunoSEQ multiplex PCR, and its TCRdb copy is limited to in-frame clones, with some not included. The sample has 100,000 or so clones, around 93% seen once; the top ten hold around 2.3%. The CDR3 contains 15 residues. Germline V gene data show CDR1 as SGHDT and CDR2 as YYEEEE. The V segment lost 0 bases and the J segment 5 bases; nucleotides outside the gene matches: 5. The V call is TRBV5-6, the J call TRBJ1-1, with TRBD1 matching over 9 bases. This clonotype was obtained from a female donor with multiple sclerosis, enrolled in a pregnancy study. The source was peripheral blood, collected in the third trimester of pregnancy. The CDR3 reads CASSLVQGAGTEAFF. In nucleotides, the CDR3 is TGTGCCAGCAGCTTGGTACAGGGGGCGGGTACTGAAGCTTTCTTT.